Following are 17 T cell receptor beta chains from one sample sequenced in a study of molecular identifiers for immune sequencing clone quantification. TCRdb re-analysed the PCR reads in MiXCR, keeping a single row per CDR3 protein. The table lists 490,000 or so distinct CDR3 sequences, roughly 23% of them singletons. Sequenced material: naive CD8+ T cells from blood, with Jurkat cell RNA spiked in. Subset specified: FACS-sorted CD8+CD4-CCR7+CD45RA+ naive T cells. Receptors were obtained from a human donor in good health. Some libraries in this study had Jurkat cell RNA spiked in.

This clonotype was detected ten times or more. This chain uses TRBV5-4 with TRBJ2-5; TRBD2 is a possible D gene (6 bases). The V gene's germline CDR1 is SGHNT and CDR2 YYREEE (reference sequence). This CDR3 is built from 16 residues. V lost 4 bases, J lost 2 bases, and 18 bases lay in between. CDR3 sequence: CASSPGASVLQETQYF. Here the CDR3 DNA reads TGTGCCAGCAGCCCTGGTGCTAGCGTCTTACAAGAGACCCAGTACTTC.

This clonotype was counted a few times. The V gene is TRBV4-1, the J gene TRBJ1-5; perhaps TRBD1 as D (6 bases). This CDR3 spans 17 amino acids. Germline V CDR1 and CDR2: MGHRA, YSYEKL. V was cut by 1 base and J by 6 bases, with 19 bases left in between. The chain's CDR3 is CASSQAGTGRAGQPQHF. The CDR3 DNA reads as TGCGCCAGCAGCCAAGCCGGAACAGGGAGGGCGGGTCAGCCCCAGCATTTT.

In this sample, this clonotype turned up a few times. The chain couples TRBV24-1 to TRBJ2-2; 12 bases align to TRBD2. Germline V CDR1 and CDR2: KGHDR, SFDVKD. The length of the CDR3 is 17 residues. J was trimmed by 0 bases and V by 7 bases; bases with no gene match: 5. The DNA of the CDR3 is TGTGCCACCAGCGGACTAGCGGGGCATACGAACACCGGGGAGCTGTTTTTT. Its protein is CATSGLAGHTNTGELFF.

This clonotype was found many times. CDR3 sequence: CASSYGAIRPYEQYF. The CDR3 DNA is TGTGCCAGCAGTTACGGTGCTATTAGACCCTACGAGCAGTACTTC. The chain recombines TRBV6-2 or TRBV6-3 with TRBJ2-7; D is uncertain. Germline V CDR1 and CDR2: MNHEY, SVGEGT. V lost 2 bases and J 2 bases, leaving 13 bases between the germline ends. CDR3 size: 15 residues.

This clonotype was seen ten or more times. CDR3 protein: CASSEGHFVTGELFF. Written as DNA, the CDR3 is TGTGCCAGCAGCGAGGGACACTTCGTCACCGGGGAGCTGTTTTTT. This rearrangement joins TRBV7-2 to TRBJ2-2, with a tentative D call TRBD1 (6 bases). This CDR3 region has 15 residues. Per germline, CDR1 SGHTA and CDR2 FQGNSA. V lost 5 bases, J lost 4 bases, and 14 bases lay in between. Variable domain in full (rest from reference TRBV7-2 and TRBJ2-2): GAGVSQSPSNKVTEKGKDVELRCDPISGHTALYWYRQSLGQGLEFLIYFQGNSAPDKSGLPSDRFSAERTGGSVSTLTIQRTQQEDSAVYLCASSEGHFVTGELFFGEGSRLTVL.

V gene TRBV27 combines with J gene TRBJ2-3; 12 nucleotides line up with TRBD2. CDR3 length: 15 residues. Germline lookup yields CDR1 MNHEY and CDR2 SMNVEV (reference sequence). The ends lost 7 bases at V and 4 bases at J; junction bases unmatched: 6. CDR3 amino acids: CASMKLAGGPDTQYF. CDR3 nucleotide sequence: TGTGCCAGCATGAAACTAGCGGGGGGCCCAGATACGCAGTATTTT.

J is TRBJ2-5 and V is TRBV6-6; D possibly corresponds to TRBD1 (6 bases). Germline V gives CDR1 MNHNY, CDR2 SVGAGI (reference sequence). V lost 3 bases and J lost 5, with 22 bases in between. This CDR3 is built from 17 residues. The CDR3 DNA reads TGTGCCAGCAGTTATATTGGTCTGGGGGCGATAGGCGAGACCCAGTACTTC. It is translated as CASSYIGLGAIGETQYF.

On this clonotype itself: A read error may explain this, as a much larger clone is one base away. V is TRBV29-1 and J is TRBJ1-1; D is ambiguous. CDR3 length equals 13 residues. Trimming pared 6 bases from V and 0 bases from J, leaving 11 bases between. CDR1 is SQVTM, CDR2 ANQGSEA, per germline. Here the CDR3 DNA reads TGCAGCGTGACTCGGGAGATGAACACTGAAGCTTTCTTT. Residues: CSVTREMNTEAFF.

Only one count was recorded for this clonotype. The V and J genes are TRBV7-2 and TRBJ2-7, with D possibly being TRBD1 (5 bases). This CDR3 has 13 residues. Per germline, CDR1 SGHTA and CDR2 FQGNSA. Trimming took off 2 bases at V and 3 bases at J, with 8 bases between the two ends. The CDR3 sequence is CASSLYRNYEQYF. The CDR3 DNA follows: TGTGCCAGCAGCTTATACAGGAACTACGAGCAGTACTTC.

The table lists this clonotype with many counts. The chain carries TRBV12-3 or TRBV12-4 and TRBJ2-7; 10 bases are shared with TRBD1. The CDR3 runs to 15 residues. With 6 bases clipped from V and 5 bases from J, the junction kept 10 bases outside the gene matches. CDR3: CASSPLRQGADEQYF. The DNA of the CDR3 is TGTGCCAGCAGCCCCCTCAGACAGGGGGCGGACGAGCAGTACTTC.

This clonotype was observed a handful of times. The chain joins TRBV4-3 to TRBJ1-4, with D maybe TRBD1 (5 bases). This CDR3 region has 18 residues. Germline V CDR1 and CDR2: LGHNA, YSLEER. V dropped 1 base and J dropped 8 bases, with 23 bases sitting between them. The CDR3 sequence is CASSQVAPTGWLAEKLFF. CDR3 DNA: TGCGCCAGCAGCCAAGTAGCCCCTACAGGATGGTTGGCGGAAAAACTGTTTTTT.

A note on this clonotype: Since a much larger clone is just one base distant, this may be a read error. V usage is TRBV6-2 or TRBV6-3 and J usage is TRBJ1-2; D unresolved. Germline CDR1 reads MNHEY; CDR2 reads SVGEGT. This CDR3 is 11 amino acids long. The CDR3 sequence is CASNYFDVLYF. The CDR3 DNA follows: TGTGCCAGCAATTACTTCGATGTCCTATACTTC.

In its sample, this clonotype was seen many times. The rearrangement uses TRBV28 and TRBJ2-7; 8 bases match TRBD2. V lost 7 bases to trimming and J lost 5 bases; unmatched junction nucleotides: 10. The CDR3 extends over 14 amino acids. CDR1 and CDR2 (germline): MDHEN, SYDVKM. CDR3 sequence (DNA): TGTGCCAGCATACCCAGCGGGAGTGTGAACGAGCAGTACTTC. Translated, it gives CASIPSGSVNEQYF.

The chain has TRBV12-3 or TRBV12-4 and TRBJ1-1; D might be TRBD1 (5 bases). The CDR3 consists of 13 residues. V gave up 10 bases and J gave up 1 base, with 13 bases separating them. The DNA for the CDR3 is TGTGCCAACAAAACGACAGAGAACACTGAAGCTTTCTTT. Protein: CANKTTENTEAFF.

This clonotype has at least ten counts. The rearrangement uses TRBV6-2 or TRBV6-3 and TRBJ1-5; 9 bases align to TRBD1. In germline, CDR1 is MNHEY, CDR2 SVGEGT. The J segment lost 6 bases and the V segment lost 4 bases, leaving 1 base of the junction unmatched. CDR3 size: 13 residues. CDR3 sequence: CASSWTGVQPQHF. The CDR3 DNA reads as TGTGCCAGCAGTTGGACAGGGGTTCAGCCCCAGCATTTT.

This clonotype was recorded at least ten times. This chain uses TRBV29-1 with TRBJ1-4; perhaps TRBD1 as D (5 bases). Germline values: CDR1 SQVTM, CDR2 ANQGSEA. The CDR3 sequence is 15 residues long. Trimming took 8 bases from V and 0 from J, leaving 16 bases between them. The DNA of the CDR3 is TGCAGCACCAAGGAGCGAGGGGCAACTAATGAAAAACTGTTTTTT. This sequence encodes CSTKERGATNEKLFF.

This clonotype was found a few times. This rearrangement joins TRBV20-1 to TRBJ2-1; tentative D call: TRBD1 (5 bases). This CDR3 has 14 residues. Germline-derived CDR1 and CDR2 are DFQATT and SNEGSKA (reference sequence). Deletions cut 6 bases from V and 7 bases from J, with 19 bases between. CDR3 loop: CSAMGQDDLNEQFF. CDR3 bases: TGCAGTGCAATGGGGCAGGATGACTTAAATGAGCAGTTCTTC.